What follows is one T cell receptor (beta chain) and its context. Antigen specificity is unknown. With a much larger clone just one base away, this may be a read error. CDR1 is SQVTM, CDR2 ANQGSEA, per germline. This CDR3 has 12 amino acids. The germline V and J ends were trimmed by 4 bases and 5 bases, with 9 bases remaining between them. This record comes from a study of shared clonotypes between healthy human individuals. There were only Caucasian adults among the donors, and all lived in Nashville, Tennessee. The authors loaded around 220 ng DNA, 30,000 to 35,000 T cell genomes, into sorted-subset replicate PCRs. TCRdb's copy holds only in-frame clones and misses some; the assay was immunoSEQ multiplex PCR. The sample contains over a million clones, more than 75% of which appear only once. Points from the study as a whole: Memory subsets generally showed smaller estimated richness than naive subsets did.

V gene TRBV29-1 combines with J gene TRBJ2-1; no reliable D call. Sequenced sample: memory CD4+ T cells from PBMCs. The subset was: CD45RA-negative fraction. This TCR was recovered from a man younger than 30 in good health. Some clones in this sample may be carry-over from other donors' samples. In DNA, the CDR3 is TGCAGCGTTGGTCTGGGCCACAATGAGCAGTTCTTC. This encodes CSVGLGHNEQFF.